Listed here are 27 T cell receptor beta chains from one sample, sequenced in a study of OX40 agonist ivuxolimab in advanced cancers. Assay used: immunoSEQ multiplex PCR; TCRdb lists only in-frame clones, some missing. The table includes 55,000 to 80,000 clones, 70% to 90% detected once. Sample: CD4+ or CD8+ T cells sorted from blood, taken in a trial of the OX40 agonist ivuxolimab. The origin of the receptors is an adult with an advanced solid tumor such as melanoma, head and neck, liver or kidney cancer.

The V gene is TRBV2, the J gene TRBJ2-1, with D unresolved. The CDR3 totals 13 residues. V dropped 8 bases and J dropped 7 bases, with 15 bases sitting between them. Germline assignment: CDR1 SNHLY and CDR2 FYNNEI. CDR3 loop: CASSQALLNEQFF. The CDR3, as DNA: TGTGCCAGCTCGCAGGCGTTGTTGAATGAGCAGTTCTTC.

The chain is built from TRBV28 and TRBJ1-1; no reliable D call. The germline CDR1 and CDR2 sequences are MDHEN and SYDVKM. Trimming removed 7 bases from V and 0 bases from J, with 15 bases in between. The CDR3 is made up of 15 amino acids. Written as DNA, the CDR3 is TGTGCCAGCACCTCGGCGGTGGCCATGAACACTGAAGCTTTCTTT. It codes for CASTSAVAMNTEAFF.

The CDR3 reads CASGRDRVTGELFF. The CDR3 region has the DNA TGTGCCAGCGGACGGGACAGGGTGACCGGGGAGCTGTTTTTT. The chain uses TRBV7-2 and TRBJ2-2; 9 bases are shared with TRBD1. CDR1 and CDR2 from the germline V gene are SGHTA and FQGNSA. CDR3 length: 14 residues. V dropped 8 bases and J dropped 5; count of bases not matched to a gene: 6. The variable domain in full, with the rest retrieved from reference TRBV7-2 and TRBJ2-2, is GAGVSQSPSNKVTEKGKDVELRCDPISGHTALYWYRQSLGQGLEFLIYFQGNSAPDKSGLPSDRFSAERTGGSVSTLTIQRTQQEDSAVYLCASGRDRVTGELFFGEGSRLTVL.

The chain joins TRBV29-1 to TRBJ2-3; possibly TRBD1 for D (5 bases). Trimming stripped 4 bases from V and 1 base from J, with 12 bases between. This CDR3 is built from 14 residues. CDR1 is SQVTM, CDR2 ANQGSEA, per germline. CDR3 sequence reads: CSVVSTGRTDTQYF. CDR3 coding DNA: TGCAGCGTTGTGTCCACAGGCCGCACAGATACGCAGTATTTT.

The V and J genes are TRBV15 and TRBJ1-1; D not resolved. The germline V gene encodes CDR1 LNHNV and CDR2 YYDKDF (reference sequence). This CDR3 has 13 residues. The V end was cut by 0 bases, the J end by 4 bases, with 6 bases between. The CDR3 protein is CATSRDSGTEAFF. The CDR3, as DNA: TGTGCCACCAGCAGAGATTCGGGCACTGAAGCTTTCTTT. Looking up the rest from reference TRBV15 and TRBJ1-1 gives the full variable domain: DAMVIQNPRYQVTQFGKPVTLSCSQTLNHNVMYWYQQKSSQAPKLLFHYYDKDFNNEADTPDNFQSRRPNTSFCFLDIRSPGLGDTAMYLCATSRDSGTEAFFGQGTRLTVV.

The rearrangement uses TRBV28 and TRBJ2-2, with TRBD2 matching over 10 bases. Germline CDR1 reads MDHEN; CDR2 reads SYDVKM. The CDR3 totals 17 residues. V lost 5 bases to trimming and J lost 5 bases; unmatched junction nucleotides: 11. The CDR3 here is CASSPTWSGGGTGELFF. In DNA, the CDR3 is TGTGCCAGCAGTCCAACCTGGAGCGGGGGGGGAACCGGGGAGCTGTTTTTT.

The chain carries TRBV2 and TRBJ2-1; D is unclear. CDR3 length: 14 residues. V dropped 3 bases and J dropped 4 bases, with 10 bases sitting between them. Per germline, CDR1 SNHLY and CDR2 FYNNEI. CDR3 region: CASSEGLLYNEQFF. The CDR3 region has the DNA TGTGCCAGCAGTGAGGGTCTTCTTTACAATGAGCAGTTCTTC.

The J gene is TRBJ2-5, the V gene TRBV11-3; TRBD2 agrees at 8 bases. The J call may be in error: the DNA end matches TRBJ2-7 better. The CDR3 runs to 13 residues. Germline lookup yields CDR1 SGHNT and CDR2 YENEEA. CDR3 DNA sequence: TGTGCCAGCAGCAGGGGACTAGGCTCCGAGCAGTACTTC. It translates to CASSRGLGSEQYF.

This clone was seen only once. This chain joins TRBV18 and TRBJ2-1, with 10 positions matching TRBD2. The CDR3 is 14 amino acids. CDR1 KGHSH and CDR2 LQKENI come from the germline V gene. Unmatched junction bases numbered 1, after V lost 1 base and J lost 7 bases. The CDR3 spells CASSPLSGRNEQFF. For the CDR3, the DNA is TGTGCCAGCTCACCACTTAGCGGGAGGAATGAGCAGTTCTTC.

This clone occurred once. V usage is TRBV6-5 and J usage is TRBJ2-7, with 10 bases aligning to TRBD1. The CDR3 contains 13 residues. Germline V gene data show CDR1 as MNHEY and CDR2 as SVGAGI. With V trimmed by 11 bases and J by 0 bases, 4 bases remained unmatched. CDR3: CAARQGASYEQYF. As DNA, the CDR3 is TGTGCCGCAAGACAGGGGGCCTCCTACGAGCAGTACTTC.

The sample holds a few counts of this clone. V usage is TRBV30 and J usage is TRBJ2-2; 9 nucleotides line up with TRBD2. The CDR3 spans 13 residues. V dropped 1 base and J dropped 8; count of bases not matched to a gene: 2. CDR1 and CDR2 from the germline V gene are GTSNPN and SVGIG (reference sequence). For the CDR3, the DNA is TGTGCCTGGAGTGAGCGGGAGGAAGGGGAGCTGTTTTTT. Its protein is CAWSEREEGELFF.

The V call is TRBV6-1, the J call TRBJ2-3; 10 nucleotides match TRBD2. The junction had 3 bases not matched to a gene; V was cut back by 1 base and J by 2 bases. The CDR3 totals 16 residues. Germline lookup yields CDR1 MNHNS and CDR2 SASEGT. The CDR3 sequence is CASSEGLAGVTDTQYF. In DNA form, the CDR3 reads TGTGCCAGCAGTGAAGGGCTAGCGGGAGTCACAGATACGCAGTATTTT.

CDR3 in amino acids: CASSSRDQETQYF. CDR3 DNA sequence: TGTGCCAGCAGTTCCCGGGACCAAGAGACCCAGTACTTC. The V call is TRBV6-5, the J call TRBJ2-5; D uncertain. The germline V and J ends were trimmed by 4 bases and 0 bases, with 6 bases remaining between them. The CDR3 is 13 residues long. Germline CDR1 reads MNHEY; CDR2 reads SVGAGI.

This clone was counted a single time. This sample includes further DNA sequences coding for the same CDR3. V and J are TRBV9 and TRBJ1-2; 7 nucleotides line up with TRBD1. In germline, CDR1 is SGDLS, CDR2 YYNGEE. This CDR3 contains 15 residues. Unmatched junction bases numbered 5, after V lost 3 bases and J lost 0 bases. The CDR3 region is CASSARQGTNYGYTF. The CDR3 DNA reads TGTGCCAGCAGCGCCCGACAGGGTACTAACTATGGCTACACCTTC.

The V call is TRBV11-2, the J call TRBJ2-1; D is unresolved. The CDR3 loop spans 12 amino acids. The V gene's germline CDR1 is SGHAT and CDR2 FQNNGV. V gave up 5 bases and J gave up 10 bases, with 12 bases separating them. The CDR3 region is CASSLSRGEQFF. Here the CDR3 DNA reads TGTGCCAGCAGCCTAAGTCGTGGGGAGCAGTTCTTC.

The CDR3 spells CASSVYDRDTEAFF. The CDR3 DNA sequence: TGTGCCAGCAGTGTATACGACAGGGACACTGAAGCTTTCTTT. The V and J genes are TRBV25-1 and TRBJ1-1, with TRBD1 identical over 7 bases. CDR1 is MGHDK, CDR2 SYGVNS, per germline. V lost 4 bases and J lost 3; bases outside the gene matches: 5. This CDR3 contains 14 residues.

This clone was seen once. This chain joins TRBV10-3 and TRBJ2-1; TRBD2 matches at 9 bases. This CDR3 region has 16 residues. Germline-derived CDR1 and CDR2 are ENHRY and SYGVKD. With V trimmed by 2 bases and J by 9 bases, 11 bases remained unmatched. CDR3 amino acids: CAISETSGFQAGEQFF. CDR3 DNA sequence: TGTGCCATCAGTGAGACTAGCGGGTTCCAGGCGGGTGAGCAGTTCTTC.

This clone showed up just a few times. The rearrangement joins TRBV30 to TRBJ2-7, with D perhaps matching TRBD1 or TRBD2 (5 bases each). The ends were cut back, 3 bases at V and 0 bases at J, with 18 bases in the middle. CDR1 is GTSNPN, CDR2 SVGIG, per germline (reference sequence). The CDR3 is made up of 16 amino acids. CDR3 nucleotides: TGTGCCTGGAGCTTACCCGGGACCCCGGGCTCCTACGAGCAGTACTTC. Translated: CAWSLPGTPGSYEQYF.

The J gene is TRBJ1-1, the V gene TRBV11-2, with 9 bases lining up with TRBD1. V lost 6 bases, J lost 3 bases, and 11 bases stayed unmatched. The CDR3 is 16 amino acids. CDR1 is SGHAT, CDR2 FQNNGV, per germline. The CDR3 here is CASSYGTGIGDTEAFF. For the CDR3, the DNA is TGTGCCAGCAGTTACGGGACAGGGATTGGGGACACTGAAGCTTTCTTT.

V gene TRBV28 combines with J gene TRBJ1-4; no definite D call. The CDR3 length is 15 residues. Germline assignment: CDR1 MDHEN and CDR2 SYDVKM. V dropped 5 bases and J dropped 0 bases, with 10 bases sitting between them. The CDR3: CASSPYSSTNEKLFF. In DNA, the CDR3 is TGTGCCAGCAGTCCCTACAGCTCAACTAATGAAAAACTGTTTTTT.

The chain couples TRBV15 to TRBJ2-1; 9 nucleotides match TRBD2. The junction had 8 bases not matched to a gene; V was cut back by 7 bases and J by 1 base. Germline CDR1 and CDR2: LNHNV and YYDKDF (reference sequence). There are 16 residues in the CDR3. CDR3: CATTRGGGASYNEQFF. CDR3 in DNA: TGTGCCACCACCCGAGGCGGGGGGGCGTCCTACAATGAGCAGTTCTTC.

This clone was seen a handful of times. The J gene is TRBJ1-3, the V gene TRBV9; D is undetermined. Germline V gene lookup returns CDR1 SGDLS and CDR2 YYNGEE. V lost 4 bases and J lost 4, with 9 bases in between. CDR3 size: 13 residues. Here the CDR3 DNA reads TGTGCCAGCAGCCCCATTGACGGAAACACCATATATTTT. It translates to CASSPIDGNTIYF.

The rearrangement joins TRBV30 to TRBJ2-5, with D tentatively TRBD2 (6 bases). This CDR3 region has 15 residues. Germline V gene data show CDR1 as GTSNPN and CDR2 as SVGIG (reference sequence). The V end was cut by 2 bases, the J end by 4 bases, with 17 bases between. The CDR3 coding sequence is TGTGCCTGGAGTTCCTTGACTAGTGTAGCAGAGACCCAGTACTTC. This translates into CAWSSLTSVAETQYF.

The rearrangement joins TRBV6-1 to TRBJ1-2, with 7 bases aligning to TRBD1. V dropped 6 bases and J dropped 5; count of bases not matched to a gene: 9. CDR3 length: 14 amino acids. Germline V gene lookup returns CDR1 MNHNS and CDR2 SASEGT. The CDR3 spells CASSRDRAGYGYTF. The CDR3 DNA sequence: TGTGCCAGCAGCCGCGACAGGGCCGGGTATGGCTACACCTTC.

The chain links TRBV7-2 to TRBJ2-1; perhaps TRBD2 as D (6 bases). The CDR3 has 16 residues. The V gene's germline CDR1 is SGHTA and CDR2 FQGNSA. The V and J ends lost 4 bases and 0 bases respectively, with 13 bases between them. The CDR3: CASSSKGGGSYNEQFF. CDR3 in DNA: TGTGCCAGCAGCTCCAAGGGAGGAGGCTCCTACAATGAGCAGTTCTTC.

The V gene is TRBV7-8, the J gene TRBJ2-3; weak D call: TRBD1 (6 bases). Germline CDR1 is SGHVS and CDR2 is FQNEAQ. V was shortened by 3 bases and J by 5 bases, with 12 bases between the two germline ends. This CDR3 region has 14 residues. The CDR3 DNA follows: TGTGCCAGCAGCTTTGGGACACAAGGAGATACGCAGTATTTT. Encoded protein: CASSFGTQGDTQYF.

The rearrangement joins TRBV5-4 to TRBJ2-3; 12 nucleotides agree with TRBD2. CDR1 is SGHNT, CDR2 YYREEE, per germline (reference sequence). The CDR3 sequence is 16 residues long. J lost 7 bases, V lost 4 bases, and 10 bases had no gene match. CDR3 in amino acids: CASSSSLAGGANTQYF. CDR3 DNA: TGTGCCAGCAGCAGCTCACTAGCGGGAGGAGCCAATACGCAGTATTTT.